One sample yielded the 24 T cell receptor beta chains listed below, sequenced in a study of siplizumab effects on memory and regulatory T cells. Clones were sequenced by immunoSEQ multiplex PCR, and TCRdb holds only the in-frame ones, with some missing. The table records roughly 97,000 clones, 93% of them present only once. The sequenced sample consisted of Tregs sorted from blood. The receptors stem from a human donor in good health.

This chain uses TRBV29-1 with TRBJ2-1, with 11 bases aligning to TRBD2. There are 15 residues in the CDR3. V gave up 1 base and J gave up 7 bases; unmatched junction bases: 6. The germline gives CDR1 SQVTM, CDR2 ANQGSEA. The CDR3 DNA reads as TGCAGCGTTGAAGTTGGTAGACTAGCGGGAAATGAGCAGTTCTTC. Protein sequence: CSVEVGRLAGNEQFF.

The chain couples TRBV18 to TRBJ2-7; no reliable D call. The V end lost 0 bases, the J end lost 3 bases, and 6 bases lay between the germline ends. The CDR3 runs to 13 residues. Germline V gene sequence: CDR1 KGHSH, CDR2 LQKENI. CDR3 sequence reads: CASSPPSRYEQYF. The CDR3 DNA follows: TGTGCCAGCTCACCACCTTCACGCTACGAGCAGTACTTC.

The rearrangement uses TRBV10-3 and TRBJ1-1; D remains ambiguous. CDR3 length equals 15 residues. V was clipped by 8 bases and J by 3 bases, with 19 bases between them. Germline lookup yields CDR1 ENHRY and CDR2 SYGVKD. CDR3 sequence reads: CAISPLFGRHTEAFF. CDR3 DNA sequence: TGTGCCATCTCCCCTTTGTTCGGGCGTCACACTGAAGCTTTCTTT.

This chain links TRBV6-6 with TRBJ1-1, with 10 bases aligning to TRBD1. The CDR3 runs to 16 residues. Germline CDR1 MNHNY, CDR2 SVGAGI (reference sequence). With 6 bases clipped from V and 8 bases from J, the junction kept 15 bases outside the gene matches. CDR3 DNA sequence: TGTGCCAGCAGGAAACTTATAGACAGGGGGCGGAAGGAAGCTTTCTTT. Translated, it gives CASRKLIDRGRKEAFF.

The V gene is TRBV7-9, the J gene TRBJ1-4; 9 nucleotides align to TRBD1. The CDR3 is 18 residues long. With V trimmed by 6 bases and J by 0 bases, 11 bases remained unmatched. Germline values: CDR1 SEHNR, CDR2 FQNEAQ (reference sequence). For the CDR3, the DNA is TGTGCCAGCAGTTCATCCGGGACAGGGACCCCAACTAATGAAAAACTGTTTTTT. This sequence encodes CASSSSGTGTPTNEKLFF.

This chain connects TRBV18 to TRBJ1-4; no clear D. The V end was cut by 2 bases, the J end by 3 bases, with 4 bases between. This CDR3 comprises 13 residues. CDR1 is KGHSH, CDR2 LQKENI, per germline. The CDR3 spells CASSPGANEKLFF. The CDR3 DNA follows: TGTGCCAGCTCACCAGGGGCTAATGAAAAACTGTTTTTT.

The chain joins TRBV27 to TRBJ2-1; 8 bases agree with TRBD1. There are 16 residues in the CDR3. The germline CDR1 and CDR2 sequences are MNHEY and SMNVEV (reference sequence). Trimming took 3 bases from V and 6 from J; bases not matched to a gene: 10. The CDR3: CASSFSGQAATNEQFF. As DNA, the CDR3 is TGTGCCAGCAGTTTCTCGGGACAGGCGGCCACCAATGAGCAGTTCTTC.

The chain is built from TRBV30 and TRBJ2-2; D is ambiguous. There are 11 residues in the CDR3. V lost 5 bases to trimming and J lost 2 bases, with 3 bases between them. CDR1 is GTSNPN and CDR2 is SVGIG in the germline V gene (reference sequence). The CDR3 is CAWGNTGELFF. CDR3 sequence (DNA): TGTGCCTGGGGAAACACCGGGGAGCTGTTTTTT. The variable domain in full, with the rest retrieved from reference TRBV30 and TRBJ2-2, is SQTIHQWPATLVQPVGSPLSLECTVEGTSNPNLYWYRQAAGRGLQLLFYSVGIGQISSEVPQNLSASRPQDRQFILSSKKLLLSDSGFYLCAWGNTGELFFGEGSRLTVL.

This chain links TRBV6-1 with TRBJ2-7; D gene ambiguous. Trimming took off 4 bases at V and 3 bases at J, with 7 bases between the two ends. This CDR3 comprises 12 residues. The germline gives CDR1 MNHNS, CDR2 SASEGT. In DNA form, the CDR3 reads TGTGCCAGCAGTGCGTACTACTACGAGCAGTACTTC. Translated: CASSAYYYEQYF.

V gene TRBV7-9 combines with J gene TRBJ1-2; D gene uncertain. The CDR3 covers 12 residues. Between the trimmed V and J ends, which lost 5 bases and 5 bases, there was a span of 9 bases. Germline V CDR1 and CDR2: SEHNR, FQNEAQ (reference sequence). The CDR3 is CASSPVGYGYTF. CDR3 nucleotides: TGTGCCAGCAGCCCAGTCGGTTATGGCTACACCTTC.

J is TRBJ2-2 and V is TRBV5-1, with TRBD2 identical over 8 bases. This CDR3 has 15 amino acids. Germline-derived CDR1 and CDR2 are SGHRS and YFSETQ. The J segment lost 1 base and the V segment lost 5 bases, leaving 4 bases of the junction unmatched. This CDR3 reads CASRERELNTGELFF. In DNA form, the CDR3 reads TGCGCCAGCAGAGAGCGGGAGTTGAACACCGGGGAGCTGTTTTTT.

V is TRBV9 and J is TRBJ2-7, with TRBD1 as a possible D gene (6 bases). Germline V gene data show CDR1 as SGDLS and CDR2 as YYNGEE. The CDR3 contains 13 residues. Trimming cost V 3 bases and J 3 bases, with 10 bases left between them. CDR3 residues: CASSGQVDYEQYF. The CDR3 region has the DNA TGTGCCAGCAGCGGACAGGTTGACTACGAGCAGTACTTC.

The CDR3 DNA is TGTGCCAGCACCCTAGGGGGGCTCGTCTATGAGCAGTACTTC. Protein sequence: CASTLGGLVYEQYF. The chain employs TRBV28 and TRBJ2-7, with D perhaps given as TRBD1 or TRBD2 (6 bases each). The CDR3 consists of 14 residues. V was cut by 7 bases and J by 7 bases, with 20 bases left in between. Germline V lookup: CDR1 MDHEN, CDR2 SYDVKM.

This chain links TRBV18 with TRBJ2-1, with D uncertain. Trimming left V 3 bases short and J 5 bases short, with 8 bases between. Germline CDR1 is KGHSH and CDR2 is LQKENI. The CDR3 covers 13 residues. CDR3 sequence: CASSPSLDNEQFF. CDR3 nucleotide sequence: TGTGCCAGCTCACCCTCCCTTGACAATGAGCAGTTCTTC.

The gene calls are TRBV5-4 and TRBJ2-5; D may be TRBD1 (6 bases). Germline CDR1 SGHNT, CDR2 YYREEE (reference sequence). The CDR3 is 16 residues long. Trimming left V 6 bases short and J 1 base short, with 19 bases between. This chain's CDR3 is CASNPGALGGQETQYF. As DNA, the CDR3 is TGTGCCAGCAATCCGGGTGCACTAGGGGGCCAAGAGACCCAGTACTTC.

V is TRBV27 and J is TRBJ2-3; TRBD2 matches at 13 bases. Germline assignment: CDR1 MNHEY and CDR2 SMNVEV (reference sequence). V shed 4 bases, J shed 1 base, and the junction held 11 bases outside the gene matches. The CDR3 spans 19 residues. In DNA form, the CDR3 reads TGTGCCAGCAGTTACCGAGTTAGGACTAGCGGGGGCCGCACAGATACGCAGTATTTT. This codes for CASSYRVRTSGGRTDTQYF.

The rearrangement joins TRBV7-8 to TRBJ2-3; 7 bases are shared with TRBD2. The J segment lost 5 bases and the V segment lost 0 bases, leaving 5 bases of the junction unmatched. Germline V gene sequence: CDR1 SGHVS, CDR2 FQNEAQ. This CDR3 has 15 residues. This chain's CDR3 is CASSLAGGPGDTQYF. Here the CDR3 DNA reads TGTGCCAGCAGCTTAGCGGGAGGGCCTGGAGATACGCAGTATTTT.

The chain links TRBV2 to TRBJ2-3; possible D gene TRBD2, 7 bases. Between the trimmed V and J ends, which lost 6 bases and 0 bases, there was a span of 16 bases. The CDR3 is 16 amino acids. Germline CDR1 reads SNHLY; CDR2 reads FYNNEI. The CDR3 reads CASRGAKAGSTDTQYF. CDR3 nucleotide sequence: TGTGCCAGCAGGGGGGCCAAAGCGGGAAGCACAGATACGCAGTATTTT.

CDR3 protein: CASRDSRMLNNEQFF. CDR3 DNA: TGTGCCAGCAGGGACAGCCGGATGCTTAACAATGAGCAGTTCTTC. The chain uses TRBV27 and TRBJ2-1; possibly TRBD1 for D (6 bases). The CDR3 sequence is 15 residues long. The ends were cut back, 6 bases at V and 5 bases at J, with 17 bases in the middle. CDR1 and CDR2 (germline): MNHEY, SMNVEV (reference sequence).

The chain is built from TRBV10-3 and TRBJ1-2, with 9 bases matching TRBD1. J lost 8 bases, V lost 5 bases, and 9 bases had no gene match. There are 14 residues in the CDR3. CDR1 is ENHRY and CDR2 is SYGVKD in the germline V gene. The CDR3 DNA reads TGTGCCATCAGTAGGACAGGGGACGGGTTGGGCTACACCTTC. As protein: CAISRTGDGLGYTF.

This sequence joins TRBV7-8 and TRBJ2-2; 9 bases match TRBD2. This CDR3 has 15 residues. Germline CDR1 reads SGHVS; CDR2 reads FQNEAQ. The J segment lost 5 bases and the V segment lost 5 bases, leaving 6 bases of the junction unmatched. For the CDR3, the DNA is TGTGCCAGCAGCAGTAGCGGGAGCCGGACCGGGGAGCTGTTTTTT. Protein: CASSSSGSRTGELFF.

The chain employs TRBV6-6 and TRBJ2-7; 7 bases map to TRBD1. The CDR3 totals 12 residues. Germline lookup yields CDR1 MNHNY and CDR2 SVGAGI (reference sequence). The V gene end was trimmed by 9 bases and the J gene end by 4 bases; junction bases not matched to a gene: 6. The CDR3 sequence is CASTGASYEQYF. Written as DNA, the CDR3 is TGTGCCAGTACAGGGGCCAGTTACGAGCAGTACTTC.

The gene calls are TRBV2 and TRBJ1-5, with a weak D call TRBD1 (5 bases). Germline values: CDR1 SNHLY, CDR2 FYNNEI. The CDR3 runs to 15 residues. Deletions cut 10 bases from V and 3 bases from J, with 19 bases between. CDR3 protein: CATKGRIWDNQPQHF. In DNA form, the CDR3 reads TGTGCCACGAAGGGGCGGATTTGGGACAATCAGCCCCAGCATTTT.

J is TRBJ2-1 and V is TRBV11-2; tentatively, D is TRBD1 or TRBD2 (5 bases each). This CDR3 is built from 17 residues. The germline V gene has CDR1 SGHAT and CDR2 FQNNGV. Trimming took 1 base from V and 1 from J, leaving 14 bases between them. In nucleotides, the CDR3 is TGTGCCAGCAGCTTAGTGCTTCCCTGGGGGTCCTACAATGAGCAGTTCTTC. This codes for CASSLVLPWGSYNEQFF.